A selection of T cell receptor beta chains follows, all from one sample in a study of TIL therapy for anti-PD-1-resistant metastatic lung cancer. Profiling relied on immunoSEQ multiplex PCR, and the TCRdb table lists in-frame clones only, not all of them. There are under 8,000 clones in the sample; 66% occur only once, and about a sixth lies in the top ten. This specimen consisted of tumor tissue, obtained at baseline. These receptors originate from a person aged 25 to 79 with non-small cell lung cancer. CDR3s include the opening cysteine and the closing phenylalanine or tryptophan. A D gene is named only where the DNA matches it firmly. Only part of the rows carry a size: once, few, many, or a class if the clone is expanded.

>14|TRBJ2-3|TRBV5-1|-|-
TGCGCCAGCAGCCTAGGACAGCTCACAGATACGCAGTATTTT
CASSLGQLTDTQYF
>15|TRBJ1-4|TRBV6-5|-|-
TGTGCCAGCAGTTACTCAGGACGGCCAAATGAAAAACTGTTTTTT
CASSYSGRPNEKLFF
>13|TRBJ2-1|TRBV30|-|-
TGTGCCGGGGAAACTGTCTCCTACAATGAGCAGTTCTTC
CAGETVSYNEQFF
>15|TRBJ2-4|TRBV19|-|-
TGTGCCAGTAGTCCCGGTGGGGACCGAGGCCTTCATGTTGACTTC
CASSPGGDRGLHVDF
>15|TRBJ2-5|TRBV5-8|-|-
TGTGCCAGCAGCGTTGCGGGGTTTGGACAAGAGACCCAGTACTTC
CASSVAGFGQETQYF
>12|TRBJ1-2|TRBV6-6|-|-
TGTGCCACAACTGACGGCAGCTATGGCTACACCTTC
CATTDGSYGYTF
>15|TRBJ1-1|TRBV2|-|-
TGTGCCAGCAGTGAAGCGCGAGGGTTGAACACTGAAGCTTTCTTT
CASSEARGLNTEAFF
>16|TRBJ2-4|TRBV6-1|-|-
TGTGCCAGCAGTGATGTTGACTTTCTAGCCAAAAACATTCAGTACTTC
CASSDVDFLAKNIQYF
>13|TRBJ2-7|TRBV6-6|-|-
TGTGCCAGCAGTTACGGGCCACCCCACGAGCAGTACTTC
CASSYGPPHEQYF
>14|TRBJ1-1|TRBV6-2/TRBV6-3|medium-sized|TRBD1
TGTGCCAGCAGTTACTTGACAGGGGGCACTGAAGCTTTCTTT
CASSYLTGGTEAFF
>13|TRBJ2-2|TRBV3-1/TRBV3-2|-|-
TGTGCCAGCAGCCAATTTCTCACCGGGGAGCTGTTTTTT
CASSQFLTGELFF
>14|TRBJ1-5|TRBV3-1/TRBV3-2|-|-
TGTGCCAGCAGTCGGGGTTGGGGGAATCAGCCCCAGCATTTT
CASSRGWGNQPQHF
>17|TRBJ1-5|TRBV5-6|few|TRBD1
TGTGCCAGCAGCTTGGCCCTAGGACAGGGCACGCGTCAGCCCCAGCATTTT
CASSLALGQGTRQPQHF
>15|TRBJ2-3|TRBV4-1|-|-
TGCGCCAGCAGCCAAGCCGGGGGACCCACAGATACGCAGTATTTT
CASSQAGGPTDTQYF
>13|TRBJ1-6|TRBV3-1/TRBV3-2|-|-
TGTGCCAGCAGCCGACTAATTCTTTCACCCCTCCACTTT
CASSRLILSPLHF
>20|TRBJ1-1|TRBV10-1|-|-
TGCGCCAGCAGTGAGTTCCCCCTACGTCAGGAATGCTACATGAACACTGAAGCTTTCTTT
CASSEFPLRQECYMNTEAFF